This T cell receptor (beta chain) is from a study of CD4 T cells in relation to SARS-CoV-2 and coronaviruses. Note on this clone: Its specificity is unknown.

Before the COVID-19 pandemic, during about 2011-2019, CD4+ T cells were taken from unexposed donors. CD4+ T cells were isolated from the cells after nine to eleven days of culture. Sequenced by immunoSEQ multiplex PCR; TCRdb stores in-frame clones only, minus some. The sample contains about 21,000 clones, roughly 66% of which appear only once. V shed 4 bases and J 5 bases; nucleotides not matched to a gene: 6. The CDR3 is made up of 16 amino acids. Germline V gives CDR1 SGHTA, CDR2 FQGNSA. This receptor was obtained from a human donor in good health. Material for sequencing was CD4+ T cells from PBMCs, cultured in vitro. The chain is built from TRBV7-2 and TRBJ2-3; TRBD2 aligns across 13 bases. The CDR3 bases are TGTGCCAGCAGCTCCGGACTAGCGGGAGAGGGAGATACGCAGTATTTT. Its protein product is CASSSGLAGEGDTQYF.